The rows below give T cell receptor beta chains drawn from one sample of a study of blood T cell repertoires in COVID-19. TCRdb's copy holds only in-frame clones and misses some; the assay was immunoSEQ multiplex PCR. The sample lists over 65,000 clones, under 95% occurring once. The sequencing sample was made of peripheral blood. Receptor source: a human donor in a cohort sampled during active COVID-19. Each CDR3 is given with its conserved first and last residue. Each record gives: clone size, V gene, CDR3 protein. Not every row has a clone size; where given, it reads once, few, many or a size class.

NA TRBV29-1 CSVPQGTNYGYTF
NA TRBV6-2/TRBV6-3 CASSSGLDTDTQYF
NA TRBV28 CASSPGLASNEQFF
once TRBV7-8 CATLVRSTDTQYF
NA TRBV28 CASSATGIYEQYF
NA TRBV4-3 CASSPSISTYEQYF
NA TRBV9 CASSVGDGVPGRDWDNEQFF
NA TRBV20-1 CSAPLNYEQYF
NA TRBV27 CASSPGTGASYEQYF
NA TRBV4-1 CASSQEFRDPGVETQYF
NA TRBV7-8 CASSRDRGTGAEQFF
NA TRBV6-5 CASRITTGGLYEQYF
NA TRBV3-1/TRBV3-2 CASSQDRVTGNTIYF
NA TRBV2 CASSYNNEQFF
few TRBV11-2 CASSLVSRFTYEQYF
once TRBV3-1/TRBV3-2 CASSSPGTANGYTF
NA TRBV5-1 CASSLGQDRTGNTIYF
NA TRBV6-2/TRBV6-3 CASSYGQGRTHEQYF
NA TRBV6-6 CASRADGNEKLFF
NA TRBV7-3 CASSLTLGVGTDTQYF
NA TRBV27 CACAPGSYNEQFF
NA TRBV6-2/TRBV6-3 CASSWTDNEQFF
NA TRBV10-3 CAISGRDRGRGTEAFF
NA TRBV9 CASATKGGSGNTIYF
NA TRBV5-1 CASSLGNGGVHEQFF
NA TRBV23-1 CASSPSASDRQYSNQPQHF
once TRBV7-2 CASSLADRGNNYGYTF
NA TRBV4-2 CASSRGGGSGTDTQYF